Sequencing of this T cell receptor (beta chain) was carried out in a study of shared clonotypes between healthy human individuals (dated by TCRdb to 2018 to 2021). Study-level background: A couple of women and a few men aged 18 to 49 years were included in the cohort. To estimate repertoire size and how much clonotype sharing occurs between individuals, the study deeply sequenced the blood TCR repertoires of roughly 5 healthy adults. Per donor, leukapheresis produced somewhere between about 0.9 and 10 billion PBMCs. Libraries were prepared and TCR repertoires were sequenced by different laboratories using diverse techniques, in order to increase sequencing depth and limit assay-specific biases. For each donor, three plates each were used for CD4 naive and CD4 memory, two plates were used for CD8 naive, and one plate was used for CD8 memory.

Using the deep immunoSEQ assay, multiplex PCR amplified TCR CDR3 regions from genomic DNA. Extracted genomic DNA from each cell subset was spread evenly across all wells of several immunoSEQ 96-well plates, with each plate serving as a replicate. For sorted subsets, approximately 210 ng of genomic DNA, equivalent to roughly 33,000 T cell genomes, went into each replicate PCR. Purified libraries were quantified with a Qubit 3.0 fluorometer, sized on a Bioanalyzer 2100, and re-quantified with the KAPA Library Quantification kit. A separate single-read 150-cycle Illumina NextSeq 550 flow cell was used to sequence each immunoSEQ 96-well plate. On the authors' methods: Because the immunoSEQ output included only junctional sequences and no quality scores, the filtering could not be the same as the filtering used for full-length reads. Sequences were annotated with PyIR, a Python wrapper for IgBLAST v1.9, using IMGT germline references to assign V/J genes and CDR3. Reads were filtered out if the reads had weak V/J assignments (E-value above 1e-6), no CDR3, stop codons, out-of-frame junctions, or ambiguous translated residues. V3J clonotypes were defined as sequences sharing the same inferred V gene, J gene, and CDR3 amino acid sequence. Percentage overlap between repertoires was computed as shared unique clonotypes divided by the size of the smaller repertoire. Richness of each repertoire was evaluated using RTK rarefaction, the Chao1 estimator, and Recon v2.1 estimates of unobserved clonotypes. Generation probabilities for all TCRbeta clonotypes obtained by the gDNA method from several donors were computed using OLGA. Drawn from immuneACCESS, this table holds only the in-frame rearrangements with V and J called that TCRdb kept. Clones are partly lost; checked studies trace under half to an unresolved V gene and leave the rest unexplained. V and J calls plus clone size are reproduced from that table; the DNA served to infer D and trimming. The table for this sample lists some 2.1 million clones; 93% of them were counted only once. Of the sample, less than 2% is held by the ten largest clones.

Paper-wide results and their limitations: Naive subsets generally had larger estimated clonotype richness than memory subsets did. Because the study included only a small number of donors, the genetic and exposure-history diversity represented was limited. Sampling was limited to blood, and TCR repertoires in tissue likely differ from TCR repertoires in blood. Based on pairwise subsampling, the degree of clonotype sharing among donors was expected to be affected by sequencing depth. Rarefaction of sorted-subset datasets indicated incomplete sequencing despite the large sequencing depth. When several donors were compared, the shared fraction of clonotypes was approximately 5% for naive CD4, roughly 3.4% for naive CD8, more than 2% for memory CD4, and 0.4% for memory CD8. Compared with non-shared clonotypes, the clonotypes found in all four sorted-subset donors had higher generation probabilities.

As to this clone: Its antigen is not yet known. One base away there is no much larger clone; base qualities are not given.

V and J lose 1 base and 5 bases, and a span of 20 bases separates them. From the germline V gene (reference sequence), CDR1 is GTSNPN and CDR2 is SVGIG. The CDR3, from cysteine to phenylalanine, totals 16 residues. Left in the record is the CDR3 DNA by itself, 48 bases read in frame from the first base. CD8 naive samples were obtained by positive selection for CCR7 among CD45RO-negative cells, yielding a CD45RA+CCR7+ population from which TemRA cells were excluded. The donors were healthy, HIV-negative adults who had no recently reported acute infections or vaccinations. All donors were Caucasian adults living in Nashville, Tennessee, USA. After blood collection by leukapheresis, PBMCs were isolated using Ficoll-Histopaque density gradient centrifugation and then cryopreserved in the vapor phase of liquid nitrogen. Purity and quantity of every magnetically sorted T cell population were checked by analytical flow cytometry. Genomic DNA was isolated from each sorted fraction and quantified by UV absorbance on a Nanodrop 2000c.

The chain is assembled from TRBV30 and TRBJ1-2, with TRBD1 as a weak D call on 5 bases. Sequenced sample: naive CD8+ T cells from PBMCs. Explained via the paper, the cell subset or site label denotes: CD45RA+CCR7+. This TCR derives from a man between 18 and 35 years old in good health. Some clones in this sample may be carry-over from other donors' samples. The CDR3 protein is CAWSEIETRGLYGYTF. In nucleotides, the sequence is TGTGCCTGGAGTGAAATAGAGACAAGGGGCCTGTATGGCTACACCTTC.